The 29 T cell receptor beta chains below come from one sample, sequenced in a study of blood T cells in healthy people across ages. A J-beta primer mix and a sample-barcoded 5' primer were used in a second PCR of roughly 7 to 12 cycles. TCRdb reanalysed the 5' RACE reads using MiXCR and keeps one entry per CDR3 protein. The data show hundreds of thousands of distinct CDR3 sequences, with about 42% seen just once and nearly 20% held by the top ten. The sample comprised blood. Receptor source: a man between 60 and 70 years old in good health.

This chain uses TRBV6-2 or TRBV6-3 with TRBJ1-5; D is undetermined. CDR1 MNHEY and CDR2 SVGEGT come from the germline V gene. CDR3 length: 12 residues. The germline V and J ends were trimmed by 6 bases and 6 bases, with 9 bases remaining between them. The CDR3, as DNA: TGTGCCAGCAGGACACCTGGTCAGCCCCAGCATTTT. It codes for CASRTPGQPQHF.

The V gene is TRBV7-2, the J gene TRBJ2-1, with D hard to call. The CDR3 is 11 amino acids. Trimming left V 5 bases short and J 10 bases short, with 9 bases between. Germline values: CDR1 SGHTA, CDR2 FQGNSA. CDR3: CASSELREQFF. For the CDR3, the DNA is TGTGCCAGCAGCGAGCTAAGGGAGCAGTTCTTC. Full variable domain (remainder filled in from reference TRBV7-2 and TRBJ2-1): GAGVSQSPSNKVTEKGKDVELRCDPISGHTALYWYRQSLGQGLEFLIYFQGNSAPDKSGLPSDRFSAERTGGSVSTLTIQRTQQEDSAVYLCASSELREQFFGPGTRLTVL.

In this sample, this clonotype turned up a few times. The V call is TRBV10-3, the J call TRBJ2-3, with TRBD1 identical over 8 bases. The CDR3 runs to 17 residues. The germline CDR1 and CDR2 sequences are ENHRY and SYGVKD. The ends lost 1 base at V and 3 bases at J; junction bases unmatched: 9. The CDR3 sequence is CAISEFGQGRFTDTQYF. In nucleotides, the CDR3 is TGTGCCATCAGTGAGTTCGGACAGGGTCGGTTTACAGATACGCAGTATTTT.

This clonotype was counted a few times. The rearrangement uses TRBV3-1 and TRBJ1-6; TRBD1 matches at 7 bases. The CDR3 loop spans 13 amino acids. The V gene's germline CDR1 is LGHDT and CDR2 YNNKEL (reference sequence). With 0 bases clipped from V and 14 bases from J, the junction kept 4 bases outside the gene matches. The CDR3 loop reads CASSQEGGGTLHF. Here the CDR3 DNA reads TGTGCCAGCAGCCAAGAAGGGGGCGGAACCCTCCACTTT.

The chain uses TRBV6-5 and TRBJ2-1, with 12 positions matching TRBD1. CDR1 MNHEY and CDR2 SVGAGI come from the germline V gene. The V segment lost 2 bases and the J segment 8 bases; nucleotides outside the gene matches: 1. CDR3 length: 14 amino acids. CDR3 bases: TGTGCCAGCAGTTACGGGACAGGGGGCCATGAGCAGTTCTTC. This gives the protein CASSYGTGGHEQFF.

This clonotype was detected ten times or more. The rearrangement joins TRBV14 to TRBJ2-7; 7 nucleotides agree with TRBD1. The germline CDR1 and CDR2 sequences are SGHDN and FVKESK. After removal of 4 bases from V and 3 bases from J, the junction contained 6 bases not matched to a gene. The CDR3 spans 14 residues. The DNA for the CDR3 is TGTGCCAGCAGCCCTAGGGACAGTATCTACGAGCAGTACTTC. This sequence encodes CASSPRDSIYEQYF.

This sequence joins TRBV7-2 and TRBJ2-2; D not certain. Germline assignment: CDR1 SGHTA and CDR2 FQGNSA. The V end was cut by 3 bases, the J end by 8 bases, with 13 bases between. CDR3 length: 14 amino acids. CDR3 amino acids: CASSLTPLWGELFF. The DNA for the CDR3 is TGTGCCAGCAGCTTGACCCCGTTGTGGGGGGAGCTGTTTTTT.

This clonotype was detected only a few times. This sequence joins TRBV6-1 and TRBJ2-5, with TRBD1 identical over 7 bases. Looked up from germline, CDR1 is MNHNS and CDR2 is SASEGT. V lost 7 bases to trimming and J lost 3 bases; unmatched junction nucleotides: 5. This CDR3 comprises 13 residues. The CDR3 reads CASTRTGKETQYF. CDR3 DNA: TGTGCCAGCACCCGGACAGGAAAAGAGACCCAGTACTTC.

V and J are TRBV11-1 and TRBJ1-1; D is perhaps TRBD1 (5 bases). This CDR3 comprises 17 residues. Trimming stripped 2 bases from V and 5 bases from J, with 21 bases between. Germline CDR1 SGHAT, CDR2 FQDESV (reference sequence). CDR3 DNA: TGTGCCAGCAGCTTAAGGCCAGGGAAAGGCCGAGAGACTGAAGCTTTCTTT. Translating it yields CASSLRPGKGRETEAFF.

V is TRBV6-2 or TRBV6-3 and J is TRBJ2-1; D is undetermined. The V gene lost 6 bases and the J gene lost 4 bases, with 10 bases spanning the gap. The germline V gene has CDR1 MNHEY and CDR2 SVGEGT. CDR3 length: 13 amino acids. The CDR3 DNA is TGTGCCAGCAGACCCACTAATTACAATGAGCAGTTCTTC. Residues: CASRPTNYNEQFF.

This clonotype was seen a few times. The rearrangement joins TRBV9 to TRBJ2-7, with 8 bases that match TRBD2. V lost 4 bases, J lost 5 bases, and 8 bases stayed unmatched. In germline, CDR1 is SGDLS, CDR2 YYNGEE. This CDR3 has 14 residues. The CDR3 sequence: CASSPGGPYNEQYF. The CDR3 DNA sequence: TGTGCCAGCAGCCCGGGGGGGCCTTATAACGAGCAGTACTTC.

This chain uses TRBV18 with TRBJ2-5, with 7 bases lining up with TRBD1. This CDR3 has 15 residues. V gave up 4 bases and J gave up 0 bases; unmatched junction bases: 5. Germline lookup yields CDR1 KGHSH and CDR2 LQKENI. The CDR3 reads CASSRGQADQETQYF. Written as DNA, the CDR3 is TGTGCCAGCTCACGAGGACAGGCCGACCAAGAGACCCAGTACTTC.

This clonotype was detected a few times. This sequence joins TRBV20-1 and TRBJ2-3, with D unclear. Deletions cut 4 bases from V and 6 bases from J, with 11 bases between. The CDR3 spans 12 residues. Germline CDR1 DFQATT, CDR2 SNEGSKA (reference sequence). The CDR3 coding sequence is TGCAGTGCTACCCTCGATTCGGATACGCAGTATTTT. Its translation is CSATLDSDTQYF.

The CDR3 nucleotides read TGCGCCAGCAGCCAAGGACAGGGTAGGCTCTACGAGCAGTACTTC. Protein sequence: CASSQGQGRLYEQYF. The J gene is TRBJ2-7, the V gene TRBV4-3; 7 nucleotides align to TRBD1. Germline CDR1 reads LGHNA; CDR2 reads YSLEER. V lost 1 base to trimming and J lost 3 bases; unmatched junction nucleotides: 6. The length of the CDR3 is 15 residues.

This chain uses TRBV5-1 with TRBJ2-3, with D maybe TRBD1 (5 bases). The germline V gene encodes CDR1 SGHRS and CDR2 YFSETQ. With 3 bases removed from V and 4 bases from J, the gap between germline ends came to 15 bases. CDR3 length: 15 residues. CDR3 region: CASSSIQGAPDTQYF. The DNA of the CDR3 is TGCGCCAGCAGCTCAATCCAAGGGGCACCAGATACGCAGTATTTT.

The genes are TRBV4-1 and TRBJ1-4, with D perhaps TRBD1 (6 bases). V shed 4 bases and J shed 6 bases, with 12 bases lying between them. From germline, CDR1 is MGHRA and CDR2 YSYEKL. The CDR3 loop spans 14 amino acids. CDR3 protein: CASSPTGRDEKLFF. CDR3 nucleotide sequence: TGCGCCAGCAGCCCCACAGGGAGGGATGAAAAACTGTTTTTT.

This clonotype has just a few counts. The chain joins TRBV7-9 to TRBJ1-6; 7 bases are a match to TRBD1. Trimming cost V 1 base and J 9 bases; bases outside gene matches: 9. Germline-derived CDR1 and CDR2 are SEHNR and FQNEAQ (reference sequence). CDR3 length equals 16 residues. CDR3 region: CASSLGRQGRGSPLHF. The CDR3 DNA reads TGTGCCAGCAGCTTAGGAAGACAGGGACGAGGTTCACCCCTCCACTTT. The full variable domain, its missing parts supplied by reference TRBV7-9 and TRBJ1-6, is DTGVSQNPRHKITKRGQNVTFRCDPISEHNRLYWYRQTLGQGPEFLTYFQNEAQLEKSRLLSDRFSAERPKGSFSTLEIQRTEQGDSAMYLCASSLGRQGRGSPLHFGNGTRLTVT.

The chain employs TRBV3-1 and TRBJ2-1; D might be TRBD2 (6 bases). CDR3 length: 19 amino acids. The germline V and J ends were trimmed by 2 bases and 2 bases, with 22 bases remaining between them. From germline, CDR1 is LGHDT and CDR2 YNNKEL (reference sequence). CDR3: CASSQHRTSGTGPYNEQFF. CDR3 nucleotide sequence: TGTGCCAGCAGCCAACATAGAACTTCCGGGACTGGGCCCTACAATGAGCAGTTCTTC.

Ten or more counts support this clonotype. The V and J genes are TRBV25-1 and TRBJ2-5; 8 bases fit TRBD1. The germline V gene has CDR1 MGHDK and CDR2 SYGVNS. The ends lost 7 bases at V and 4 bases at J; junction bases unmatched: 2. The CDR3 totals 12 residues. This chain's CDR3 is CASTGQGETQYF. CDR3 nucleotides: TGTGCCAGCACTGGACAGGGAGAGACCCAGTACTTC.

The chain carries TRBV7-2 and TRBJ1-1; TRBD1 matches 7 bases. Germline V gives CDR1 SGHTA, CDR2 FQGNSA. Unmatched junction bases numbered 9, after V lost 5 bases and J lost 0 bases. The CDR3 length is 16 residues. CDR3 in DNA: TGTGCCAGCAGCCCGTACCTGGACAGGATGAACACTGAAGCTTTCTTT. Its translation: CASSPYLDRMNTEAFF.

The chain has TRBV6-2 or TRBV6-3 and TRBJ1-6, with TRBD1 as a possible D gene (6 bases). The CDR3 is 16 residues long. The germline V gene has CDR1 MNHEY and CDR2 SVGEGT. The ends were cut back, 6 bases at V and 0 bases at J, with 12 bases in the middle. In DNA form, the CDR3 reads TGTGCCAGCAGAAGGACAGAGAGCTCCTATAATTCACCCCTCCACTTT. It encodes CASRRTESSYNSPLHF.

The V gene is TRBV6-2 or TRBV6-3, the J gene TRBJ2-4; TRBD2 agrees at 14 bases. The assigned J gene may be wrong: the sequence end matches TRBJ2-7 better. Germline lookup yields CDR1 MNHEY and CDR2 SVGEGT. The CDR3 is made up of 17 amino acids. CDR3 residues: CASSSLKTSGGAYEQYF. As DNA, the CDR3 is TGTGCCAGCAGCTCCCTAAAGACTAGCGGGGGGGCCTACGAGCAGTACTTC.

The J gene is TRBJ1-1, the V gene TRBV7-2; D might be TRBD1 (6 bases). CDR1 and CDR2 from the germline V gene are SGHTA and FQGNSA. The CDR3 covers 15 residues. V lost 7 bases and J 3 bases, leaving 18 bases between the germline ends. The CDR3 DNA is TGTGCCAGCACCCCCCAGACAGGATTGCACACTGAAGCTTTCTTT. This gives the protein CASTPQTGLHTEAFF.

The V and J genes are TRBV7-2 and TRBJ2-7; 7 bases are a match to TRBD2. The germline gives CDR1 SGHTA, CDR2 FQGNSA. This CDR3 region has 15 residues. Germline trimming cut 3 bases from V and 6 bases from J; bases unmatched to any gene: 11. CDR3 coding DNA: TGTGCCAGCAGCTTTGGGGGGACTAACCCCTCCGAGCAGTACTTC. As protein: CASSFGGTNPSEQYF.

J is TRBJ2-7 and V is TRBV6-2 or TRBV6-3; 7 bases fit TRBD1. Germline V gene lookup returns CDR1 MNHEY and CDR2 SVGEGT. This CDR3 region has 16 residues. Trimming at V came to 6 bases and at J to 7 bases, leaving 18 bases not matched to a gene. In nucleotides, the CDR3 is TGTGCCAGCAGCCCCTCCCCCCGGACAGGACCGTGGGAGCAGTACTTC. Amino acid sequence: CASSPSPRTGPWEQYF.

This chain uses TRBV30 with TRBJ2-3, with TRBD2 identical over 7 bases. CDR1 and CDR2 from the germline V gene are GTSNPN and SVGIG (reference sequence). This CDR3 is 14 amino acids long. V was pared by 8 bases and J by 5 bases, with 13 bases of the junction left unmatched. CDR3 in amino acids: CARAPGGGGDTQYF. CDR3 in DNA: TGTGCCCGGGCCCCAGGCGGGGGAGGAGATACGCAGTATTTT. Full variable domain (outside the CDR3, taken from reference TRBV30 and TRBJ2-3): SQTIHQWPATLVQPVGSPLSLECTVEGTSNPNLYWYRQAAGRGLQLLFYSVGIGQISSEVPQNLSASRPQDRQFILSSKKLLLSDSGFYLCARAPGGGGDTQYFGPGTRLTVL.

This rearrangement joins TRBV6-5 to TRBJ2-6, with D possibly being TRBD1 (6 bases). There are 19 residues in the CDR3. The germline gives CDR1 MNHEY, CDR2 SVGAGI. The V end lost 6 bases, the J end lost 3 bases, and 24 bases lay between the germline ends. The CDR3 bases are TGTGCCAGCAGCTACCATTCCGGACAGAGCCGGGGTGGGGCCAACGTCCTGACTTTC. Its protein product is CASSYHSGQSRGGANVLTF.

The chain joins TRBV3-1 to TRBJ1-1, with TRBD1 matching 9 bases. With 4 bases clipped from V and 10 bases from J, the junction kept 7 bases outside the gene matches. CDR1 is LGHDT and CDR2 is YNNKEL in the germline V gene (reference sequence). The CDR3 is 13 residues long. Here the CDR3 reads CASSRDRDRVAFF. CDR3 DNA: TGTGCCAGCAGCCGGGACCGGGACAGGGTAGCTTTCTTT.

With respect to this clonotype: One junction end does not reproduce the germline sequence, and a read error may be involved. V gene TRBV5-1 combines with J gene TRBJ2-7; no reliable D call. Germline loops: CDR1 SGHRS, CDR2 YFSETQ. The CDR3 covers 15 residues. CDR3 nucleotides: TGCGCCAGCAGCTCCGAAGGACGGACGACGTACGGGCAGTGCTTC. It encodes CASSSEGRTTYGQCF.